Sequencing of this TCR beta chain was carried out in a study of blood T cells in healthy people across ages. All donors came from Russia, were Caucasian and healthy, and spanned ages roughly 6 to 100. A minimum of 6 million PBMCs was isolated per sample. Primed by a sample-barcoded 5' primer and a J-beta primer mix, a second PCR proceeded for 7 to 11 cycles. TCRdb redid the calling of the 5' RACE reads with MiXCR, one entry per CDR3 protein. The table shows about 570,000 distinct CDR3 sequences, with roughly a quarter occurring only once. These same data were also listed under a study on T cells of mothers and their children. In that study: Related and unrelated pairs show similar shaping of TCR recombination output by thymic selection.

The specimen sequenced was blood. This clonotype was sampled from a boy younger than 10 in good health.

This CDR3 is CASSLPLRTGELFF. CDR3 DNA sequence: TGTGCCAGCAGTCTTCCACTTAGGACCGGGGAGCTGTTTTTT. V usage is TRBV12-3 or TRBV12-4 and J usage is TRBJ2-2; unclear D gene. This CDR3 is 14 amino acids long. The germline V and J ends were trimmed by 5 bases and 5 bases, with 12 bases remaining between them.